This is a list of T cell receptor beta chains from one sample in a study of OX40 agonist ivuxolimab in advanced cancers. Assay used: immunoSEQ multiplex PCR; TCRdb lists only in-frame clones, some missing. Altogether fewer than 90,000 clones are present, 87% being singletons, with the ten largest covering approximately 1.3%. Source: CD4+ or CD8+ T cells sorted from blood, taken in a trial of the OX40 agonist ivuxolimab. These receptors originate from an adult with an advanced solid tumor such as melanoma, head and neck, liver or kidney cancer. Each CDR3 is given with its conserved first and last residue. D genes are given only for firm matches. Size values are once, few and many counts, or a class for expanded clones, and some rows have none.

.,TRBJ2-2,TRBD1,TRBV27,TGTGCCAGCAGGATGACAGGGCGGGCCGGGGAGCTGTTTTTT,CASRMTGRAGELFF
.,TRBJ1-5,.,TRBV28,TGTGCCAGCAGCTACCGGGACCGCAATCAGCCCCAGCATTTT,CASSYRDRNQPQHF
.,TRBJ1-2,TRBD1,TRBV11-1,TGTGCCAGCAGATTGAACAGGGGAACTAACTATGGCTACACCTTC,CASRLNRGTNYGYTF
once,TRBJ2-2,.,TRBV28,TGTGCCAGCAGTTTATTGGGAAGGAACACCGGGGAGCTGTTTTTT,CASSLLGRNTGELFF
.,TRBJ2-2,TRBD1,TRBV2,TGTGCCAGCCGAGGACAGGGCGCTTACGAGGAGCTGTTTTTT,CASRGQGAYEELFF
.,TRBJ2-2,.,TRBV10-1,TGCGCCAGCAGTGATTCGGGGAAGGGCACCGGGGAGCTGTTTTTT,CASSDSGKGTGELFF
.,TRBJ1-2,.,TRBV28,TGTGCCAGCAGTTCTCCGGGGACGTTGAACTATGGCTACACCTTC,CASSSPGTLNYGYTF
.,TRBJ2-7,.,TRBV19,TGTGCCAGTAGAGATTTTGATGGGAGTTCCTACGAGCAGTACTTC,CASRDFDGSSYEQYF
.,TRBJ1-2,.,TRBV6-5,TGTGCCAGCAGGAGGGACGGCGGCTACACCTTC,CASRRDGGYTF
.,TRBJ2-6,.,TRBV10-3,TGTGCCATCAGCCAGGGGACCAACGTCCTGACTTTC,CAISQGTNVLTF
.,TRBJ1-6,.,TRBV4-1,TGCGCCAGCAGCCAAAATACCAATAATTCACCCCTCCACTTT,CASSQNTNNSPLHF
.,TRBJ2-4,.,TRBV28,TGTGCCAGCGGGGAATTAGCCAAAAACATTCAGTACTTC,CASGELAKNIQYF
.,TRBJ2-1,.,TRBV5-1,TGCGCCAGCAGCGCGGGACGTGGCAATGAGCAGTTCTTC,CASSAGRGNEQFF
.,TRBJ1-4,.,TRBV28,TGTGCCAGTGGCCCCCGACGGGTTTTT,CASGPRRVF
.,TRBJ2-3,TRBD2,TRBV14,TGTGCCAGCAGCCAAAGGTCCGGGGGACTACTAGATACGCAGTATTTT,CASSQRSGGLLDTQYF
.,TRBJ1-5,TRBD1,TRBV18,TGTGCCAGCTCTCGACAGGGGGACCAGCCCCAGCATTTT,CASSRQGDQPQHF
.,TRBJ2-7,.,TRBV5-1,TGCGCCAGCAGCTTGGGGAGGGGAGTCTACGAGCAGTACTTC,CASSLGRGVYEQYF
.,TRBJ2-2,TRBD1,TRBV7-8,TGTGCCAGCAGCTTAAGAACAGGGGGCCCGGCCGGGGAGCTGTTTTTT,CASSLRTGGPAGELFF
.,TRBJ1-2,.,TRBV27,TGTGCCAGCACCTCACGTGGGACGGCAGGGAATCGACATGGCTACACCTTC,CASTSRGTAGNRHGYTF
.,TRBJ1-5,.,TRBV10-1,TGCGCCAGCAGTGAGGGGGTCGGTGTCTGCGGGTCCCGGGAAGATGTGGATCAGCCCCAGCATTTT,CASSEGVGVCGSREDVDQPQHF
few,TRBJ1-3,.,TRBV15,TGTGCCACCAGCAGGAACCGCGGGGGGAACACCATATATTTT,CATSRNRGGNTIYF
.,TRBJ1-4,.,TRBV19,TGTGCCAGCGGGGGCCGAGGGGCAACTAATGAAAAACTGTTTTTT,CASGGRGATNEKLFF
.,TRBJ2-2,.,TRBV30,TGTGCCTGGAGCCGGGTTGATAGGTCCGGGGAGCTGTTTTTT,CAWSRVDRSGELFF
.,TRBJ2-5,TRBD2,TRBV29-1,TGCAGCGTTGGGTCTAGCGGGGGGGGCGTGGAGACCCAGTACTTC,CSVGSSGGGVETQYF
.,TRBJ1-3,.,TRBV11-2,TGTGCCAGCAGCGTCTCTCTGGACTGGGACGCCTCTGGAAACACCATATATTTT,CASSVSLDWDASGNTIYF
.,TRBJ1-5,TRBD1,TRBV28,TGTGCCAGCAGTTCTCCGACAGGGGCAGGGAGCAATCAGCCCCAGCATTTT,CASSSPTGAGSNQPQHF
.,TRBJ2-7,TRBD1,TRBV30,TGTGCCTGGAACAGGGGGCTTGGTTACTACGAGCAGTACTTC,CAWNRGLGYYEQYF
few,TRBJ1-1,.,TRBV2,TGTGCCAGCAGTGTCGTGCAGGGGCACACTGAAGCTTTCTTT,CASSVVQGHTEAFF
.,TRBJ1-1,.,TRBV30,TGTGCCTGGAGTGTACAGGGCGTGAACACTGAAGCTTTCTTT,CAWSVQGVNTEAFF
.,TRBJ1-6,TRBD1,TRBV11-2,TGTGCCAGCAGCACGACAGGGTCGGAGAATTCACCCCTCCACTTT,CASSTTGSENSPLHF
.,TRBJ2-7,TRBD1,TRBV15,TGTGCCACCTCCGAACCGGGACAGCCCTCTCCGGAGCAGTACTTC,CATSEPGQPSPEQYF
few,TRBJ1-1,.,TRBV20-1,TGCAGTGCCACAGGGACTGAAGCTTTCTTT,CSATGTEAFF
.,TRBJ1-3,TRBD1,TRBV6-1,TGTGCCAGCAGTGAGACAGGGTTTTACACCATATATTTT,CASSETGFYTIYF
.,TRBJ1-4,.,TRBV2,TGTGCCAGCACCGCGGACACCGGGTCAAATGAAAAACTGTTTTTT,CASTADTGSNEKLFF
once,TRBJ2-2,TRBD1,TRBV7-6,TGTGCCAGCAGCTTCGGGACAGGGGTGCGGGGCACCGGGGAGCTGTTTTTT,CASSFGTGVRGTGELFF
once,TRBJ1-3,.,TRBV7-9,TGTGCCAGCAGCTTAGTTAGGGATACTGGAAACACCATATATTTT,CASSLVRDTGNTIYF
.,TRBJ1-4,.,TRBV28,TGTGCCAGCAGCCTACAGGGTTCGGGTGAAAAACTGTTTTTT,CASSLQGSGEKLFF
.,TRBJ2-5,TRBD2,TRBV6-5,TGTGCCAGCAGTTTTCGGGGAGGGGCCCAAGAGACCCAGTACTTC,CASSFRGGAQETQYF
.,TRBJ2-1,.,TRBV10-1,TGCGCCAGCAGTGAGTCGAGGGACGGCTCCTACAATGAGCAGTTCTTC,CASSESRDGSYNEQFF
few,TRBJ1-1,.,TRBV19,TGTGCCAGCGGGGGGGCGGGCACTGAAGCTTTCTTT,CASGGAGTEAFF
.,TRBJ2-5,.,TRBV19,TGTGCCAGTAGTATCCAGGGGGAGACCCAGTACTTC,CASSIQGETQYF
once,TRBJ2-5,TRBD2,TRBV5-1,TGCGCCAGCAGCATCGGGACTAGGGCAGAGACCCAGTACTTC,CASSIGTRAETQYF
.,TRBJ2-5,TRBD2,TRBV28,TGTGCCAGCGGCCTGGAAGCGGGGGGGGGCGAAGAGACCCAGTACTTC,CASGLEAGGGEETQYF